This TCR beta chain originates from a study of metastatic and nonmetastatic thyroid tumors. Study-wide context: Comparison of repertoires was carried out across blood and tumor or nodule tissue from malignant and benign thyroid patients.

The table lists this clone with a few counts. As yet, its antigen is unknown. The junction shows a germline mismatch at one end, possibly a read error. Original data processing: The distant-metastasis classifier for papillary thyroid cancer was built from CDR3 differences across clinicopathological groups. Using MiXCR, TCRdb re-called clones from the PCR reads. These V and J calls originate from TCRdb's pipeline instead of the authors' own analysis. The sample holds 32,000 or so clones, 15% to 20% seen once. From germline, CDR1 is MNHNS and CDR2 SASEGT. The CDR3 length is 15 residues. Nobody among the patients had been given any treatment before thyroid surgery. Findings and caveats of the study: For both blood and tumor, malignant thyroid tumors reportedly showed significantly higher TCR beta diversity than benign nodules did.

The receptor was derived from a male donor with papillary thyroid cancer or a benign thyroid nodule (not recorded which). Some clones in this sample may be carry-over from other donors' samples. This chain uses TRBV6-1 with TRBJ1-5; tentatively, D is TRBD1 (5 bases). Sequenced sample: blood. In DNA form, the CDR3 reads TGTGCCACAAGTCTGCAGGGTTATAGCAATCGGCCCCAGCATTTT. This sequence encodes CATSLQGYSNRPQHF.